This TCR beta chain was obtained from a study of OX40 agonist ivuxolimab in advanced cancers. Regarding the study in general: Ivuxolimab, which targeted the costimulatory receptor OX40 (CD134), was an agonistic, fully human IgG2 monoclonal antibody. Intravenous ivuxolimab was administered to patients every 2 weeks at six dose levels: 0.01, 0.1, 0.3, 1.5, 3 and 10 mg/kg. Among the 50 to 55 dose-escalation patients, around 20 had hepatocellular carcinoma, 15 or so melanoma, 9 renal cell carcinoma and 9 head and neck cancer. In the dose-escalation cohort, approximately 80% of patients were male, and the mean age was approximately 60 years with a range of 23 to 79. Prior anti-PD-1, anti-PD-L1 or anti-CTLA-4 therapy was permitted, and approximately 42% of dose-escalation patients had received checkpoint inhibitors. Three dose-escalation patients achieved partial responses, one with hepatocellular carcinoma and two with cutaneous melanoma. Peripheral TCRbeta sequencing aimed to test whether ivuxolimab altered TCR sequence diversity and caused clonal T-cell expansion. The paper covers the monotherapy dose-escalation part of the phase I ivuxolimab trial, which included N ≈ 57 patients.

The CDR3 spans 16 residues, from the cysteine through the phenylalanine. Just CDR3 DNA is preserved here, 48 bases in frame from base 1. The germline V gene encodes CDR1 LNHDA and CDR2 SQIVND (reference sequence). Ends trimmed: V by 5 bases, J by 4 bases; bases unmatched to a gene: 6. Patients with a history of autoimmune disease or receiving systemic immunosuppression were excluded from the trial. Peripheral blood for TCR sequencing was collected from all dose cohorts at baseline, on cycle 4 day 1, and on cycle 7 day 1. The samples were drawn from a first-in-human, open-label, multicenter phase I dose-escalation trial of ivuxolimab. Adults with locally advanced or metastatic melanoma, renal cell carcinoma, hepatocellular carcinoma or head and neck squamous cell carcinoma were enrolled in the trial. CD4+ and CD8+ T cells were sorted separately from peripheral blood before TCR sequencing. The paper's findings and limits, for the study overall: After ivuxolimab, more expanded clones were found on average in CD8+ T cells than in CD4+ T cells. The antigen specificity of the peripheral T cells that underwent clonal expansion was not determined. At doses from 0.1 to 3.0 mg/kg, clonal expansion was seen in both CD4+ and CD8+ blood T cells between baseline and week 6. In the 0.1-3.0 mg/kg groups, partial responders were among the patients with the lowest normalized peripheral clonal expansion, particularly in CD8+ T cells. Low levels of normalized T-cell clonal expansion were also seen in some nonresponding patients.

A note on this clone: The specificity of this receptor is unknown. No much larger clonotype is one base removed from it; base qualities were not supplied.

To sequence the TCRbeta CDR3 region, genomic DNA was isolated from the sorted cells. The immunoSEQ Assay was used to sequence the TCRbeta CDR3 regions. The table comes from immuneACCESS by way of TCRdb, which keeps in-frame sequences with V and J called. Part of the clones is missing from these tables; in studies checked, under half for an unresolved V gene and the rest for unknown reasons. The sample table contains roughly 100,000 clones; only one count was recorded for 95% to 96% of them. Around 2% of the sample is held by the ten biggest clonotypes. This receptor was taken from an adult with an advanced solid tumor such as melanoma, head and neck, liver or kidney cancer. The sample in question was CD4+ or CD8+ T cells sorted from blood, obtained in a trial of the OX40 agonist ivuxolimab. The chain is encoded by TRBV19 joined to TRBJ2-3, and TRBD2 matches 13 of the central bases. The DNA reads TGTGCCAGTAGTGAGGAGACTAGCGGGAGGTCAGATACGCAGTATTTT. Translation gives CASSEETSGRSDTQYF. Reference TRBV19 and TRBJ2-3 proteins supply the regions before and after the CDR3; the full variable domain is: DGGITQSPKYLFRKEGQNVTLSCEQNLNHDAMYWYRQDPGQGLRLIYYSQIVNDFQKGDIAEGYSVSREKKESFPLTVTSAQKNPTAFYLCASSEETSGRSDTQYFGPGTRLTVL.